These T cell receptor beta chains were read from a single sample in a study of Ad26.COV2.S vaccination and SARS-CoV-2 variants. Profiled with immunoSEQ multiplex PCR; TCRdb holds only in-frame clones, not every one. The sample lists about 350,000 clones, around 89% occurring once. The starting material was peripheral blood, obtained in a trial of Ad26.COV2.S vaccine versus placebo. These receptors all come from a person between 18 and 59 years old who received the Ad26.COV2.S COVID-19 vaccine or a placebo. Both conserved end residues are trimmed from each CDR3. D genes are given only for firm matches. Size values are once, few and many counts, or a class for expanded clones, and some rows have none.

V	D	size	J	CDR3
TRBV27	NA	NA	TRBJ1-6	ASRKMGYNSPLH
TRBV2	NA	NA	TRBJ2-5	ASSEEGSFGETQY
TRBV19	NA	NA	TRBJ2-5	ASSKGQLETQY
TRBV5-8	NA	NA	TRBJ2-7	ASSGFVYEQY
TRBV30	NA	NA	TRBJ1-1	APRTEWDTEAF
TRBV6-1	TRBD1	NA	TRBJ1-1	ASSEMVGRGRGAEAF
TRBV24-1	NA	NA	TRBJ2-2	ATSEGGAANTGELF
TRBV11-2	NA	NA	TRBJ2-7	ASSLGLATVSYEQY
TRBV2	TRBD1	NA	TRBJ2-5	ASRGQGARGRETQY
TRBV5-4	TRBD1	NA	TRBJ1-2	ASSWAGGGGGYGYT
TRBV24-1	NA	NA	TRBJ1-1	ATSDEWRTEAF
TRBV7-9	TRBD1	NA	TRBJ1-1	ASSSQGGMNTEAF
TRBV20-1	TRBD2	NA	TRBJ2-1	SASPWTSSSYNEQF
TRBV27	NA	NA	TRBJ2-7	ASSFQGTNYEQY
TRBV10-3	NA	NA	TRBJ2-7	AISEVGGPPYEQY
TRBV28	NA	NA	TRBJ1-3	ASSLPGRSSGNTIY
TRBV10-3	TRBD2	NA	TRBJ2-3	AISESSLAGAEDTQY
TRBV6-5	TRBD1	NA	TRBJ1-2	ASSFDRGRYGYT
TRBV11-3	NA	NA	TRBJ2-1	ASSLPPNNEQF
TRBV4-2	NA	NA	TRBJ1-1	ASSVLGGVNTEAF
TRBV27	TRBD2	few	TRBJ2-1	ASSREGLAPEQF
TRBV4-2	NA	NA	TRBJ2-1	ASSQDGLASNEQF
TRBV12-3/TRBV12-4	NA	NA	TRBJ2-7	ASSWFRGEQY
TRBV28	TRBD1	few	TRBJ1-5	ASSWGQGDQPQH
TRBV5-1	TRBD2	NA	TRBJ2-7	ASSSRTSGTGEQY
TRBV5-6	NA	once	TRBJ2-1	ASSLGLGGHEQF
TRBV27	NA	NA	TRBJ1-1	ASSPRGSFGTEAF
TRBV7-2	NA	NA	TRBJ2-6	ASSLEATPGANVLT
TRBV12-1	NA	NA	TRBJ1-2	ASSFTGRAGYT
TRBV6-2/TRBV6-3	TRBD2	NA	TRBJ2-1	ASSLAGGPGEQF
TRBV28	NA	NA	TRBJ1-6	ASSLGPHNSPLH
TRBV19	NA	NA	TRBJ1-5	ASSGSGGQPQH
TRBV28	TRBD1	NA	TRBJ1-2	ASRPTGGAYGYT
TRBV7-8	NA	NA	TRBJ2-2	ASSETGGAGELF
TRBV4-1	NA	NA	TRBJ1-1	ASSQDLRTMIATEAF
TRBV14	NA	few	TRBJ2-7	ASSQEWRGGDEQY
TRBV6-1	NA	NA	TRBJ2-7	ASSERGRVIPEQY
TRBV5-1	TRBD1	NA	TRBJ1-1	ASSLTNGDRAF
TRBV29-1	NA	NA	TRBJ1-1	SVPSASNTEAF
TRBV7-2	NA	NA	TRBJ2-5	ASKYSETQY
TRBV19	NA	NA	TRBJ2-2	ASSRYSANTGELF